The rows below give T cell receptor beta chains drawn from one sample of a study of blood T cell repertoires in COVID-19. Method: immunoSEQ multiplex PCR; TCRdb's copy keeps in-frame clones and lacks some. The sample lists under 300,000 clones; roughly four fifths were seen once. The sequenced sample was PBMCs or T cells enriched from blood (not recorded which). These receptor sequences come from a man between 45 and 60 years old who had recovered from COVID-19. The CDR3 runs from the conserved cysteine through the conserved F or W. A D gene is named only where the DNA matches it firmly. Size tells how often a clone was seen (once, few, many) or the class of an expanded clone, and some rows leave it out.

J: TRBJ1-2; V: TRBV10-3; size: .; D: .; CDR3: CAIREEGGSPYGYTF; DNA: TGTGCCATCAGGGAAGAGGGGGGGAGCCCTTATGGCTACACCTTC
J: TRBJ2-3; V: TRBV19; size: .; D: .; CDR3: CASGAGYAQYF; DNA: TGTGCCAGTGGAGCAGGGTACGCGCAGTATTTT
J: TRBJ2-7; V: TRBV5-1; size: .; D: .; CDR3: CASSLESGYEQYF; DNA: TGCGCCAGCAGCTTGGAGTCAGGCTACGAGCAGTACTTC
J: TRBJ2-2; V: TRBV2; size: .; D: TRBD1; CDR3: CASSGTGFTGELFF; DNA: TGTGCCAGCAGCGGGACAGGCTTCACCGGGGAGCTGTTTTTT
J: TRBJ1-1; V: TRBV2; size: .; D: .; CDR3: CASRQAPKNTEAFF; DNA: TGTGCCAGCAGGCAGGCACCGAAGAACACTGAAGCTTTCTTT
J: TRBJ1-4; V: TRBV6-1; size: .; D: .; CDR3: CASSEAGGARTAVPNF; DNA: TGTGCCAGCAGTGAGGCCGGTGGGGCCCGGACAGCCGTCCCTAACTTT
J: TRBJ2-2; V: TRBV9; size: .; D: .; CDR3: CASGDPRDSTGELFF; DNA: TGTGCCAGCGGGGACCCGCGGGATAGCACCGGGGAGCTGTTTTTT
J: TRBJ1-1; V: TRBV19; size: .; D: .; CDR3: CATRKTSTEAFF; DNA: TGTGCCACCAGAAAGACAAGCACTGAAGCTTTCTTT
J: TRBJ1-3; V: TRBV7-2; size: .; D: TRBD1; CDR3: CASSLAGGTGGNTIYF; DNA: TGTGCCAGCAGCTTAGCGGGCGGGACAGGGGGAAACACCATATATTTT
J: TRBJ1-4; V: TRBV5-1; size: .; D: TRBD1; CDR3: CASRDRGGTNEKLFF; DNA: TGCGCCAGCAGGGACAGGGGGGGAACTAATGAAAAACTGTTTTTT
J: TRBJ1-1; V: TRBV29-1; size: once; D: TRBD1; CDR3: CSVDRGNMNTEAFF; DNA: TGCAGCGTCGACAGGGGGAATATGAACACTGAAGCTTTCTTT
J: TRBJ1-1; V: TRBV12-3/TRBV12-4; size: few; D: .; CDR3: CASTPFGGTEAFF; DNA: TGTGCCAGCACCCCATTTGGAGGAACTGAAGCTTTCTTT
J: TRBJ2-4; V: TRBV29-1; size: .; D: TRBD1; CDR3: CSARLIKDRDGLLAKNIQYF; DNA: TGCAGCGCCCGCCTGATAAAGGACAGGGACGGCCTCCTAGCCAAAAACATTCAGTACTTC
J: TRBJ1-5; V: TRBV15; size: .; D: TRBD1; CDR3: CATSSTRGAKSNQPQHF; DNA: TGTGCCACCAGCAGTACCAGGGGGGCAAAGAGCAATCAGCCCCAGCATTTT
J: TRBJ1-5; V: TRBV27; size: .; D: TRBD1; CDR3: CASSAGTGLNQPQHF; DNA: TGTGCCAGCAGTGCGGGGACAGGGTTAAATCAGCCCCAGCATTTT
J: TRBJ2-7; V: TRBV5-1; size: .; D: .; CDR3: CASSLRDEQYF; DNA: TGCGCCAGCAGCTTGAGAGACGAGCAGTACTTC
J: TRBJ1-1; V: TRBV6-2/TRBV6-3; size: .; D: TRBD1; CDR3: CASSSIRTGYTEAFF; DNA: TGTGCCAGCAGTTCGATCCGGACAGGGTACACTGAAGCTTTCTTT
J: TRBJ1-2; V: TRBV7-9; size: .; D: .; CDR3: CASSLASLPYGYTF; DNA: TGTGCCAGCAGCTTAGCGTCACTCCCCTATGGCTACACCTTC
J: TRBJ1-6; V: TRBV6-2/TRBV6-3; size: few; D: TRBD1; CDR3: CASSYETGNSPLHF; DNA: TGTGCCAGCAGTTACGAGACAGGGAATTCACCCCTCCACTTT
J: TRBJ2-7; V: TRBV30; size: .; D: TRBD1; CDR3: CAWTRTGILYEQYF; DNA: TGTGCCTGGACCAGGACAGGGATCCTCTACGAGCAGTACTTC
J: TRBJ2-2; V: TRBV7-9; size: .; D: .; CDR3: CAKEGGDGELFF; DNA: TGTGCCAAGGAAGGAGGGGACGGGGAGCTGTTTTTT
J: TRBJ1-2; V: TRBV11-3; size: .; D: .; CDR3: CASSLRVTHGYTF; DNA: TGTGCCAGCAGCTTAAGAGTGACACATGGCTACACCTTC
J: TRBJ1-5; V: TRBV30; size: .; D: TRBD1; CDR3: CAWSIQGNQPQHF; DNA: TGTGCCTGGAGCATACAGGGGAATCAGCCCCAGCATTTT
J: TRBJ2-5; V: TRBV9; size: .; D: .; CDR3: CASSPETNFGAQYF; DNA: TGTGCCAGCAGCCCTGAGACTAATTTCGGGGCCCAGTACTTC
J: TRBJ2-7; V: TRBV7-9; size: .; D: TRBD1; CDR3: CASSLPKGETGSYYEQYF; DNA: TGTGCCAGCAGCTTACCTAAGGGGGAGACAGGGTCCTACTACGAGCAGTACTTC
J: TRBJ1-2; V: TRBV7-9; size: .; D: TRBD1; CDR3: CASSQDRDRGGGYTF; DNA: TGTGCCAGCAGCCAGGACCGGGACAGGGGAGGCGGCTACACCTTC
J: TRBJ1-3; V: TRBV5-1; size: .; D: TRBD1; CDR3: CASSPRQGNSGNTIYF; DNA: TGCGCCAGCAGTCCCAGACAGGGGAACTCTGGAAACACCATATATTTT
J: TRBJ2-1; V: TRBV2; size: once; D: .; CDR3: CASTPGKSYNEQFF; DNA: TGTGCCAGCACCCCAGGGAAGTCCTACAATGAGCAGTTCTTC